This T cell receptor (beta chain) was found in a study of long-term antiretroviral therapy in people with HIV. Whole-study findings and limits: Following ART, diversity rose but still fell short of transplant donor controls. Dominance of pre-ART expanded clones persisted, fluctuating and often declining after ART.

Until DNA extraction, the samples held between roughly 0.9-10 million cryopreserved PBMC. V lost 5 bases, J lost 2 bases, and 4 bases stayed unmatched. The germline V gene has CDR1 SEHNR and CDR2 FQNEAQ (reference sequence). The CDR3 runs to 15 residues. The libraries were made with immunoSEQ v3.0 at survey level. Profiled with immunoSEQ multiplex PCR; TCRdb holds only in-frame clones, not every one. In the table there are about 19,000 clones, about 91% of which are singletons. Regarding this clone: Antigen: not known.

This specimen consisted of unsorted PBMCs, obtained 2.1 years after starting antiretroviral therapy. The chain is built from TRBV7-9 and TRBJ1-4; 8 bases are a match to TRBD1. The sequence came from a man in his late teens or twenties with HIV. This CDR3 is CASSPGTGTNEKLFF. Here the CDR3 DNA reads TGTGCCAGCAGCCCAGGGACAGGCACTAATGAAAAACTGTTTTTT. Full variable domain (missing parts from reference TRBV7-9 and TRBJ1-4): DTGVSQNPRHKITKRGQNVTFRCDPISEHNRLYWYRQTLGQGPEFLTYFQNEAQLEKSRLLSDRFSAERPKGSFSTLEIQRTEQGDSAMYLCASSPGTGTNEKLFFGSGTQLSVL.